This TCR beta chain was recorded in a study of long-term antiretroviral therapy in people with HIV. Worth noting for this clone: Its antigen is still unknown.

The CDR3 spans 15 residues. Germline CDR1 and CDR2: SGHNT and YYREEE (reference sequence). V dropped 1 base and J dropped 1 base, with 10 bases sitting between them. Sequencing relied on immunoSEQ assay v3.0, run at survey level. Per-sample targets for sequencing were about 40,000-55,000 T-cell genomes. The protocol was immunoSEQ multiplex PCR, while the TCRdb copy is restricted to in-frame clones and leaves out a portion. The sample lists some 45,000 clones, 86% occurring once. General study results and limits: Unavailable data included ART adherence, viral resistance and therapy changes (switches in treatment). Diversity went up after ART and still fell short of transplant donor controls. The blood, collected between 2004 and 2017, was possibly taken under older ART regimens.

The receptor comes from a woman aged 50 to 60 with HIV. The chain couples TRBV5-4 to TRBJ2-3; D assignment may be TRBD1 or TRBD2 (5 bases each). Sequences were derived from unsorted PBMCs, sampled 0.1 years before starting antiretroviral therapy. CDR3 coding DNA: TGTGCCAGCAGCTTGTGGGGGTCAGGCACAGATACGCAGTATTTT. Amino acid sequence: CASSLWGSGTDTQYF.